The 27 T cell receptor beta chains reported below all come from one sample, sequenced in a study of identical twins. TCRdb used MiXCR to reprocess the 5' RACE reads, holding one entry per CDR3 protein. The sample lists about 690,000 distinct CDR3 sequences, less than 25% seen once, with 4.3% in the top ten. The sample was also linked to a second study, of T cells expressing NK-cell markers.

The source material was PBMCs. These receptors were obtained from a woman aged 18-30 years in good health.

The chain uses TRBV5-1 and TRBJ2-1; D remains unclear. This CDR3 has 13 amino acids. Germline lookup yields CDR1 SGHRS and CDR2 YFSETQ. V gave up 3 bases and J gave up 5 bases, with 9 bases separating them. As DNA, the CDR3 is TGCGCCAGCAGCTCCCTAGTGGACAATGAGCAGTTCTTC. Translation: CASSSLVDNEQFF.

Concerning this clonotype: No conserved phenylalanine or tryptophan ends this CDR3, so it is likely a read error. The chain carries TRBV6-2 or TRBV6-3 and TRBJ2-1; D may be TRBD1 (5 bases). CDR1 is MNHEY, CDR2 SVGEGT, per germline. The CDR3 has 13 amino acids. V gave up 6 bases and J gave up 2 bases, with 8 bases separating them. Here the CDR3 reads CASRGHAYNEQFL. The CDR3 region has the DNA TGTGCCAGCAGAGGACACGCCTACAATGAGCAGTTCTTA.

This clonotype was counted between two and nine times. The V call is TRBV7-8, the J call TRBJ1-1, with D unclear. Trimming pared 5 bases from V and 6 bases from J, leaving 13 bases between. This CDR3 comprises 13 residues. CDR1 and CDR2 from the germline V gene are SGHVS and FQNEAQ. The CDR3 DNA sequence: TGTGCCAGCAGCCCCCGCACAGAGGCTGAAGCTTTCTTT. It yields the protein CASSPRTEAEAFF.

The sample holds a few counts of this clonotype. V gene TRBV6-1 combines with J gene TRBJ1-3, with D possibly matching TRBD1 (5 bases). In germline, CDR1 is MNHNS, CDR2 SASEGT. V lost 7 bases and J 0 bases, leaving 13 bases between the germline ends. The CDR3 runs to 15 residues. The CDR3 DNA reads TGTGCCAGCATCCAGCGAGGGGCCTCTGGAAACACCATATATTTT. Protein: CASIQRGASGNTIYF.

The V gene is TRBV10-3, the J gene TRBJ2-5, with 8 bases that match TRBD2. The germline gives CDR1 ENHRY, CDR2 SYGVKD. CDR3 size: 15 residues. Germline trimming cut 2 bases from V and 4 bases from J; bases unmatched to any gene: 6. CDR3 residues: CAISEPIAGRETQYF. CDR3 nucleotide sequence: TGTGCCATCAGTGAGCCCATAGCGGGACGAGAGACCCAGTACTTC.

This clonotype came up a few times. CDR3 residues: CASSSWGARGTDTQYF. CDR3 DNA: TGTGCCAGCAGTTCCTGGGGGGCGCGGGGCACAGATACGCAGTATTTT. The chain has TRBV6-5 and TRBJ2-3, with D perhaps TRBD1 or TRBD2 (6 bases each). The CDR3 consists of 16 residues. Germline lookup yields CDR1 MNHEY and CDR2 SVGAGI. The V and J ends lost 4 bases and 1 base respectively, with 15 bases between them.

This clonotype was seen repeatedly, ten times or more. The V gene is TRBV29-1, the J gene TRBJ2-3; D gene unclear. The CDR3 runs 12 residues. V lost 3 bases to trimming and J lost 5 bases, with 9 bases between them. Looked up from germline, CDR1 is SQVTM and CDR2 is ANQGSEA. The CDR3 protein is CSVDSFGDTQYF. DNA for the CDR3: TGCAGCGTTGACAGTTTTGGAGATACGCAGTATTTT.

The V and J genes are TRBV3-1 and TRBJ2-1, with 11 positions matching TRBD2. The trim removed 1 base at V and 5 bases at J, leaving 4 bases unmatched. Looked up from germline, CDR1 is LGHDT and CDR2 is YNNKEL (reference sequence). The CDR3 consists of 16 residues. The CDR3 region is CASSQVLGLADNEQFF. The CDR3, as DNA: TGTGCCAGCAGCCAAGTCCTGGGACTAGCGGACAATGAGCAGTTCTTC.

This clonotype occurred many times. The genes are TRBV5-1 and TRBJ2-5; 7 bases are shared with TRBD2. Germline lookup yields CDR1 SGHRS and CDR2 YFSETQ. V dropped 4 bases and J dropped 3; count of bases not matched to a gene: 6. The CDR3 runs 14 residues. This CDR3 is CASSPGTNKETQYF. In DNA, the CDR3 is TGCGCCAGCAGCCCCGGGACTAACAAAGAGACCCAGTACTTC.

A remark on this clonotype: Here the CDR3 omits its conserved ending phenylalanine or tryptophan, so a read error is the likely source. The CDR3 loop is CSARLAGGAYEQYL. The DNA for the CDR3 is TGCAGTGCTAGGTTAGCGGGAGGGGCCTACGAGCAGTACCTC. The V call is TRBV20-1, the J call TRBJ2-7; 11 positions match TRBD2. The junction had 3 bases not matched to a gene; V was cut back by 3 bases and J by 2 bases. The CDR3 runs to 14 residues. Germline V gives CDR1 DFQATT, CDR2 SNEGSKA (reference sequence).

This clonotype was seen a few times. J is TRBJ2-3 and V is TRBV11-2; 12 bases agree with TRBD1. This CDR3 spans 18 amino acids. The V and J ends lost 5 bases and 4 bases, in that order; junction bases with no gene match: 13. Germline values: CDR1 SGHAT, CDR2 FQNNGV. The CDR3 spells CASSRYGTGGLGADTQYF. The CDR3 DNA sequence: TGTGCCAGCAGCCGCTACGGGACAGGGGGCTTGGGCGCAGATACGCAGTATTTT.

The chain links TRBV7-2 to TRBJ2-2; the match to TRBD1 covers 7 bases. The V gene end was trimmed by 5 bases and the J gene end by 4 bases; junction bases not matched to a gene: 7. CDR1 and CDR2 from the germline V gene are SGHTA and FQGNSA. There are 15 residues in the CDR3. The CDR3 DNA is TGTGCCAGCAGCCAGGGGGACCTTTTCACCGGGGAGCTGTTTTTT. Its protein is CASSQGDLFTGELFF.

The chain links TRBV5-4 to TRBJ2-1, with TRBD2 identical over 15 bases. The CDR3 is 17 amino acids. Germline CDR1 and CDR2: SGHNT and YYREEE (reference sequence). V lost 6 bases to trimming and J lost 5 bases; unmatched junction nucleotides: 9. The CDR3 spells CASTMGLAGGKNNEQFF. As DNA, the CDR3 is TGTGCCAGCACCATGGGACTAGCGGGGGGCAAAAACAATGAGCAGTTCTTC.

This sequence joins TRBV10-2 and TRBJ2-1; no clear D gene. The V end lost 2 bases, the J end lost 10 bases, and 12 bases lay between the germline ends. The CDR3 extends over 13 amino acids. Germline V gene sequence: CDR1 WSHSY, CDR2 SAAADI. The chain's CDR3 is CASSETSGPEQFF. DNA of the CDR3: TGCGCCAGCAGTGAGACCTCTGGACCAGAGCAGTTCTTC.

The rearrangement uses TRBV7-9 and TRBJ2-7; perhaps TRBD2 as D (5 bases). The V end was cut by 3 bases, the J end by 6 bases, with 21 bases between. Germline V lookup: CDR1 SEHNR, CDR2 FQNEAQ (reference sequence). CDR3 length equals 16 residues. Here the CDR3 reads CASSFGPGSLAGEQYF. CDR3 sequence (DNA): TGTGCCAGCAGCTTTGGCCCAGGTTCCCTAGCTGGCGAGCAGTACTTC. Complete variable domain (other parts from reference TRBV7-9 and TRBJ2-7): DTGVSQNPRHKITKRGQNVTFRCDPISEHNRLYWYRQTLGQGPEFLTYFQNEAQLEKSRLLSDRFSAERPKGSFSTLEIQRTEQGDSAMYLCASSFGPGSLAGEQYFGPGTRLTVT.

The gene calls are TRBV7-9 and TRBJ2-5; 9 nucleotides agree with TRBD2. This CDR3 has 17 amino acids. J was trimmed by 4 bases and V by 5 bases; bases with no gene match: 14. Looked up from germline, CDR1 is SEHNR and CDR2 is FQNEAQ (reference sequence). CDR3 residues: CASSPVAGEYGGETQYF. As DNA, the CDR3 is TGTGCCAGCAGCCCAGTAGCGGGAGAGTATGGCGGAGAGACCCAGTACTTC.

There are many counts of this clonotype. This chain links TRBV24-1 with TRBJ2-1; no clear D gene. V lost 5 bases and J lost 5, with 6 bases in between. From germline, CDR1 is KGHDR and CDR2 SFDVKD. The CDR3 contains 12 residues. The CDR3 DNA follows: TGTGCCACCAGTGGTAGCAACAATGAGCAGTTCTTC. Amino acid sequence: CATSGSNNEQFF.

The V gene is TRBV24-1, the J gene TRBJ2-1, with 7 bases matching TRBD2. Germline V gene sequence: CDR1 KGHDR, CDR2 SFDVKD. This CDR3 has 16 amino acids. V was clipped by 4 bases and J by 3 bases; unmatched bases: 8. In DNA, the CDR3 is TGTGCCACCAGTGACAGTCTTAGCGGGCTCTACAATGAGCAGTTCTTC. It yields the protein CATSDSLSGLYNEQFF.

The chain carries TRBV20-1 and TRBJ2-7; D remains unclear. The CDR3 covers 15 residues. V was pared by 1 base and J by 5 bases, with 18 bases between. Germline-derived CDR1 and CDR2 are DFQATT and SNEGSKA (reference sequence). The CDR3 DNA is TGCAGTGCTAGAGGATTAAGGACCGGGCCGGACGAGCAGTACTTC. Residues: CSARGLRTGPDEQYF.

The rearrangement joins TRBV5-8 to TRBJ2-1; unclear D gene. CDR1 and CDR2 (germline): SGHTS, YDEGEE. Trimming took off 0 bases at V and 8 bases at J, with 18 bases between the two ends. The CDR3 length is 16 residues. CDR3 DNA: TGTGCCAGCAGCTTGGCCAGAAGCGCCGGTCGGCATGAGCAGTTCTTC. This codes for CASSLARSAGRHEQFF.

A few counts support this clonotype. CDR3 in amino acids: CASIQGWEQFF. As DNA, the CDR3 is TGTGCCAGCATCCAGGGTTGGGAGCAGTTCTTC. The V and J genes are TRBV25-1 and TRBJ2-1; D is possibly TRBD1 (5 bases). Trimming stripped 7 bases from V and 10 bases from J, with 11 bases between. From germline, CDR1 is MGHDK and CDR2 SYGVNS. The CDR3 is 11 residues long.

The chain couples TRBV7-9 to TRBJ1-3; the D is unclear. CDR3 size: 14 residues. The V and J ends lost 8 bases and 0 bases respectively, with 11 bases between them. Germline V gives CDR1 SEHNR, CDR2 FQNEAQ (reference sequence). The CDR3 region has the DNA TGTGCCAGCGGGCAAAGCTCCTCTGGAAACACCATATATTTT. It specifies CASGQSSSGNTIYF.

J is TRBJ2-1 and V is TRBV15; 8 bases are a match to TRBD1. CDR1 and CDR2 (germline): LNHNV, YYDKDF (reference sequence). The V gene end was trimmed by 2 bases and the J gene end by 7 bases; junction bases not matched to a gene: 7. This CDR3 has 15 residues. CDR3 protein: CATSRKDRVNNEQFF. DNA of the CDR3: TGTGCCACCAGCAGAAAGGACAGGGTGAATAATGAGCAGTTCTTC.

This clonotype has a handful of counts. The V and J genes are TRBV7-9 and TRBJ2-7; either TRBD1 or TRBD2 may supply D (5 bases each). The length of the CDR3 is 16 residues. The V end lost 5 bases, the J end lost 6 bases, and 23 bases lay between the germline ends. CDR1 is SEHNR, CDR2 FQNEAQ, per germline (reference sequence). The CDR3 bases are TGTGCCAGCAGCCCCCCGTTCGAGGGGTACGGTGGCGAGCAGTACTTC. The encoded protein is CASSPPFEGYGGEQYF.

This clonotype came up a few times. This chain's CDR3 is CASSSFGGKSANTGELFF. In nucleotides, the CDR3 is TGTGCCAGCAGCTCCTTCGGCGGGAAATCAGCGAACACCGGGGAGCTGTTTTTT. This sequence joins TRBV11-1 and TRBJ2-2; D might be TRBD2 (6 bases). Germline V gene lookup returns CDR1 SGHAT and CDR2 FQDESV (reference sequence). Trimming pared 4 bases from V and 0 bases from J, leaving 18 bases between. CDR3 length: 18 residues.

The chain links TRBV20-1 to TRBJ2-4; D perhaps matches TRBD2 (6 bases). CDR3 length equals 13 residues. Trimming removed 6 bases from V and 0 bases from J, with 9 bases in between. Germline V CDR1 and CDR2: DFQATT, SNEGSKA (reference sequence). CDR3 in amino acids: CSAWGLAKNIQYF. CDR3 in DNA: TGCAGTGCCTGGGGACTAGCCAAAAACATTCAGTACTTC.

CDR3 bases: TGTGCCAGCAGTGATGACACCCCGGGCGGGGAGCTGTTTTTT. It yields the protein CASSDDTPGGELFF. The chain combines TRBV2 with TRBJ2-2; D gene ambiguous. Germline assignment: CDR1 SNHLY and CDR2 FYNNEI. Trimming pared 3 bases from V and 7 bases from J, leaving 12 bases between. This CDR3 has 14 amino acids.